This is a list of T cell receptor beta chains from one sample in a study of OX40 agonist ivuxolimab in advanced cancers. Assay used: immunoSEQ multiplex PCR; TCRdb lists only in-frame clones, some missing. This table holds around 41,000 clones, approximately 90% found once. Source: CD4+ or CD8+ T cells sorted from blood, taken in a trial of the OX40 agonist ivuxolimab. These TCRs come from an adult with an advanced solid tumor such as melanoma, head and neck, liver or kidney cancer. The CDR3 runs from the conserved cysteine through the conserved F or W. The D gene is left open where the match is weak. Clone size is shown for a subset of rows, as once, few, many or a class of expanded clone.

D gene,V gene,clone size,CDR3 length,J gene,CDR3 protein,CDR3 DNA
-,TRBV5-1,-,14,TRBJ1-1,CASSDRPLNTEAFF,TGCGCCAGCAGCGACAGACCCCTGAACACTGAAGCTTTCTTT
-,TRBV10-3,-,17,TRBJ2-1,CAISESGQYELYNEQFF,TGTGCCATCAGTGAGTCGGGCCAGTACGAACTCTACAATGAGCAGTTCTTC
-,TRBV7-9,-,10,TRBJ1-2,CASSLRALTF,TGTGCCAGCAGCCTCCGAGCTCTAACCTTC
-,TRBV5-4,-,14,TRBJ1-5,CASSLSYSNQPQHF,TGTGCCAGCAGCTTGTCCTATAGCAATCAGCCCCAGCATTTT
TRBD1,TRBV6-5,-,15,TRBJ1-2,CASRPTGTGAHGYTF,TGTGCCAGCAGACCAACCGGGACAGGAGCACATGGCTACACCTTC
-,TRBV5-6,-,13,TRBJ2-5,CASSRTIQETQYF,TGTGCCAGCAGCCGGACTATCCAAGAGACCCAGTACTTC
-,TRBV9,-,13,TRBJ2-2,CASSVDHDVELFF,TGTGCCAGCAGCGTAGACCACGATGTAGAGCTGTTTTTT
-,TRBV14,-,17,TRBJ2-1,CASSQAASLQRYNEQFF,TGTGCCAGCAGCCAAGCAGCATCTTTACAGCGGTACAATGAGCAGTTCTTC
TRBD2,TRBV6-1,-,15,TRBJ2-3,CASSKSGGAADTQYF,TGTGCCAGCAGTAAGAGCGGGGGGGCGGCAGATACGCAGTATTTT
-,TRBV6-6,-,16,TRBJ2-7,CASTWGTGRNFYEQYF,TGTGCCAGCACCTGGGGAACAGGGCGAAATTTCTACGAGCAGTACTTC
-,TRBV6-5,-,13,TRBJ1-6,CASSSVIGSPLHF,TGTGCCAGCAGTTCAGTAATCGGTTCACCCCTCCACTTT
-,TRBV6-5,-,15,TRBJ1-1,CASSYTETGDTEAFF,TGTGCCAGCAGTTACACCGAGACAGGAGACACTGAAGCTTTCTTT
TRBD2,TRBV9,-,15,TRBJ2-1,CASSAGGSLHNEQFF,TGTGCCAGCAGCGCCGGGGGGTCATTACACAATGAGCAGTTCTTC
-,TRBV19,few,14,TRBJ2-7,CASSILSGGTEQYF,TGTGCCAGTAGTATCCTTTCCGGGGGTACCGAGCAGTACTTC
-,TRBV4-2,-,14,TRBJ2-7,CASSQDLQSLEQYF,TGTGCCAGCAGCCAAGATTTGCAATCTCTCGAGCAGTACTTC
-,TRBV11-3,-,13,TRBJ1-1,CASSFGLNTEAFF,TGTGCCAGCAGCTTCGGTTTAAACACTGAAGCTTTCTTT
TRBD1,TRBV11-2,-,14,TRBJ2-7,CASSLRTGDGEQYF,TGTGCCAGCAGCCTGCGGACAGGGGACGGCGAGCAGTACTTC
-,TRBV5-6,-,18,TRBJ1-1,CASSLVTGTTGRVFEAFF,TGTGCCAGCAGCTTGGTAACCGGGACAACAGGGAGGGTTTTTGAAGCTTTCTTT
-,TRBV27,-,16,TRBJ1-5,CASSLLGDDSNQPQHF,TGTGCCAGCAGTTTATTGGGGGACGATAGCAATCAGCCCCAGCATTTT
-,TRBV4-1,-,16,TRBJ2-7,CASSHPDDRLPYEQYF,TGCGCCAGCAGCCATCCTGATGACAGGCTCCCCTACGAGCAGTACTTC
-,TRBV29-1,-,13,TRBJ2-7,CSVENSYSYEQYF,TGCAGCGTTGAGAACTCGTACTCCTACGAGCAGTACTTC
TRBD1,TRBV10-3,-,17,TRBJ2-3,CAISAVSRGRGTDTQYF,TGTGCCATCAGTGCCGTCTCCAGGGGGCGAGGCACAGATACGCAGTATTTT
TRBD1,TRBV7-6,once,15,TRBJ1-2,CASSFGPDRGDGYTF,TGTGCCAGCAGCTTTGGCCCTGACAGGGGGGATGGCTACACCTTC
-,TRBV27,-,12,TRBJ2-1,CASSNSAGEQFF,TGTGCCAGCAGTAACTCGGCGGGAGAGCAGTTCTTC
-,TRBV10-1,once,15,TRBJ1-1,CASSERQGRITEAFF,TGCGCCAGCAGTGAGAGGCAGGGGAGAATCACTGAAGCTTTCTTT
-,TRBV10-3,-,14,TRBJ2-3,CAITEGGYTDTQYF,TGTGCCATCACCGAAGGAGGGTATACAGATACGCAGTATTTT
TRBD1,TRBV19,-,15,TRBJ2-7,CASSIAGTASYEQYF,TGTGCCAGTAGTATAGCAGGGACAGCTTCCTACGAGCAGTACTTC
-,TRBV27,-,15,TRBJ1-2,CASSSRTDGIGGYTF,TGTGCCAGCAGTTCCCGGACAGACGGGATCGGTGGCTACACCTTC
-,TRBV5-1,medium-sized,13,TRBJ2-7,CASSAGLYYEQYF,TGCGCCAGCAGCGCGGGACTGTACTACGAGCAGTACTTC
-,TRBV5-4,-,14,TRBJ2-5,CASSLGGLKETQYF,TGTGCCAGCAGCTTAGGCGGACTAAAAGAGACCCAGTACTTC
-,TRBV19,-,14,TRBJ2-1,CASSIGDVYNEQFF,TGTGCCAGTAGTATAGGGGACGTCTACAATGAGCAGTTCTTC
-,TRBV2,-,11,TRBJ2-7,CASSHVYEQYF,TGTGCCAGCAGCCACGTCTACGAGCAGTACTTC
TRBD2,TRBV7-2,medium-sized,15,TRBJ2-1,CASSVSPAGVGEQFF,TGTGCCAGCAGCGTCTCCCCGGCGGGAGTGGGTGAGCAGTTCTTC
-,TRBV19,-,13,TRBJ2-7,CASGPGSSYEQYF,TGTGCCAGTGGCCCAGGGAGCTCCTACGAGCAGTACTTC
TRBD1,TRBV4-1,-,15,TRBJ2-7,CASSQTGGDPYEQYF,TGCGCCAGCAGCCAGACAGGGGGCGATCCTTACGAGCAGTACTTC
-,TRBV9,-,15,TRBJ2-7,CASSPYPGPPGEQYF,TGTGCCAGCAGCCCTTATCCGGGACCCCCTGGCGAGCAGTACTTC
-,TRBV11-2,-,14,TRBJ2-5,CASSLVPGEETQYF,TGTGCCAGCAGCTTAGTTCCCGGGGAAGAGACCCAGTACTTC
TRBD2,TRBV13,-,15,TRBJ2-1,CASSSGLAGGLLQFF,TGTGCCAGCAGCTCTGGACTAGCGGGGGGGCTGTTGCAGTTCTTC
TRBD2,TRBV11-3,-,14,TRBJ2-3,CASSAGTSADTQYF,TGTGCCAGCAGCGCCGGGACTAGCGCAGATACGCAGTATTTT
-,TRBV28,-,15,TRBJ1-4,CASSFFPGGNEKLFF,TGTGCCAGCAGTTTCTTCCCGGGGGGTAATGAAAAACTGTTTTTT
TRBD2,TRBV5-6,-,19,TRBJ2-3,CASSVHTSGGILSTDTQYF,TGTGCCAGCAGCGTGCATACTAGCGGGGGAATCCTTAGCACAGATACGCAGTATTTT
-,TRBV29-1,-,13,TRBJ1-2,CSVEDREDYGYTF,TGCAGCGTTGAGGATAGGGAAGACTATGGCTACACCTTC
-,TRBV28,-,15,TRBJ2-1,CASCPFSGGEGEQFF,TGTGCCAGCTGCCCCTTTTCGGGTGGGGAAGGTGAGCAGTTCTTC
-,TRBV30,-,13,TRBJ2-1,CAWSVGFYNEQFF,TGTGCCTGGAGTGTAGGATTCTACAATGAGCAGTTCTTC
-,TRBV5-6,-,19,TRBJ2-3,CASSSSVALVGKGTDTQYF,TGTGCCAGCAGCTCCTCGGTCGCTCTCGTCGGGAAGGGGACAGATACGCAGTATTTT
TRBD1,TRBV4-2,-,13,TRBJ2-2,CASGGQGPGELFF,TGTGCCAGCGGAGGACAGGGCCCCGGGGAGCTGTTTTTT
TRBD2,TRBV27,once,16,TRBJ2-7,CASSFSSGRAGYEQYF,TGTGCCAGCAGTTTTTCTAGCGGGAGGGCTGGGTACGAGCAGTACTTC
TRBD1,TRBV6-6,-,15,TRBJ1-3,CASSYETGAGNTIYF,TGTGCCAGCAGTTACGAGACAGGGGCTGGAAACACCATATATTTT
TRBD1,TRBV6-6,-,16,TRBJ2-7,CASSYYYGQGAREQYF,TGTGCCAGCAGTTACTACTACGGACAGGGGGCGCGCGAGCAGTACTTC
TRBD1,TRBV10-3,-,17,TRBJ1-1,CAISADRGHPMNTEAFF,TGTGCCATCAGTGCGGACAGGGGGCACCCGATGAACACTGAAGCTTTCTTT
-,TRBV14,once,16,TRBJ2-1,CASSLILGLSYNEQFF,TGTGCCAGCAGCCTTATTCTGGGGCTCTCCTACAATGAGCAGTTCTTC
-,TRBV7-2,-,16,TRBJ2-5,CASSLEEGASQETQYF,TGTGCCAGCAGCTTAGAAGAGGGAGCCTCCCAAGAGACCCAGTACTTC
-,TRBV30,once,13,TRBJ2-7,CAWSGGLADEQYF,TGTGCCTGGAGTGGAGGATTGGCAGACGAGCAGTACTTC
-,TRBV19,-,16,TRBJ2-1,CASSISAGTSYNEQFF,TGTGCCAGTAGTATTTCGGCAGGCACCTCCTACAATGAGCAGTTCTTC
-,TRBV4-2,few,14,TRBJ1-1,CASRTAWGNTEAFF,TGTGCCAGCAGGACAGCGTGGGGGAACACTGAAGCTTTCTTT